A selection of T cell receptor beta chains follows, all from one sample in a study of T-cell reconstitution after alpha-beta-depleted transplantation in children. TCRdb analysed the PCR reads with MiXCR anew, one entry per CDR3 protein. The sample includes about 610,000 distinct CDR3 sequences, over 9.5% of them seen just once. This material consisted of PBMCs from the stem cell graft donor, taken from the stem cell graft. All receptors derive from a human donor who donated a stem cell graft to a child with acute myeloid leukemia. CDR3s include the opening cysteine and the closing phenylalanine or tryptophan. A D gene is named only where the DNA matches it firmly. Rows may omit the clone size; those that give it use once, few, many or a size class.

j_call	d_call	clone_size	v_call	cdr3_aa	cdr3_nt
TRBJ2-2	TRBD1	NA	TRBV6-2/TRBV6-3	CASSYSKGQGTERGTGELFF	TGTGCCAGCAGTTACTCGAAGGGACAGGGGACGGAAAGAGGCACCGGGGAGCTGTTTTTT
TRBJ2-5	NA	few	TRBV6-2/TRBV6-3	CASSYAQETQYF	TGTGCCAGCAGTTACGCCCAAGAGACCCAGTACTTC
TRBJ2-1	NA	NA	TRBV20-1	CSARDLGGSSYYNEQFF	TGCAGTGCTAGAGATCTAGGCGGTTCGAGCTACTACAATGAGCAGTTCTTC
TRBJ2-7	NA	many	TRBV6-1	CASSTGTNSYEQYF	TGTGCCAGCAGCACCGGGACAAACTCCTACGAGCAGTACTTC
TRBJ1-1	NA	many	TRBV5-5	CASSLEWSMNTEAFF	TGTGCCAGCAGCTTGGAATGGTCTATGAACACTGAAGCTTTCTTT
TRBJ2-5	NA	few	TRBV15	CATSLGYQETQYF	TGTGCCACGAGTTTGGGGTACCAAGAGACCCAGTACTTC
TRBJ2-7	NA	few	TRBV29-1	CSVEEGPTYEQYF	TGCAGCGTTGAAGAAGGGCCCACCTACGAGCAGTACTTC
TRBJ2-7	NA	NA	TRBV7-2	CASSLQSGSNEYEQYF	TGTGCCAGCAGCTTACAGTCAGGATCCAACGAATACGAGCAGTACTTC
TRBJ2-7	TRBD2	NA	TRBV5-1	CASSLRTSGQYEQYF	TGCGCCAGCAGCCTACGGACTAGCGGGCAGTACGAGCAGTACTTC
TRBJ2-5	NA	NA	TRBV7-2	CASSLRMQETQYF	TGTGCCAGCAGCTTACGGATGCAAGAGACCCAGTACTTC
TRBJ2-2	NA	few	TRBV20-1	CSAREYLTGELFF	TGCAGTGCTAGGGAATATCTCACCGGGGAGCTGTTTTTT
TRBJ2-3	NA	NA	TRBV30	CAWSIQGTDTQYF	TGTGCCTGGAGTATACAGGGTACAGATACGCAGTATTTT
TRBJ2-3	TRBD2	NA	TRBV6-1	CASSEDSGRDTQYF	TGTGCCAGCAGTGAAGATAGCGGGAGGGATACGCAGTATTTT
TRBJ2-3	TRBD2	NA	TRBV12-3/TRBV12-4	CASNPSGLYTDTQYF	TGTGCCAGCAATCCTAGCGGTCTCTACACAGATACGCAGTATTTT
TRBJ2-7	NA	few	TRBV7-2	CASSLGVGLFSYEQYF	TGTGCCAGCAGCTTAGGAGTCGGTTTGTTCTCCTACGAGCAGTACTTC
TRBJ1-1	TRBD1	NA	TRBV7-2	CASSRGGTGNTEAFF	TGTGCCAGCAGCCGAGGGGGGACAGGGAACACTGAAGCTTTCTTT
TRBJ2-1	NA	many	TRBV20-1	CSARRGSSRYNEQFF	TGCAGTGCTAGAAGGGGTAGCTCCCGCTACAATGAGCAGTTCTTC
TRBJ2-1	NA	NA	TRBV7-2	CASSALGPAGEQFF	TGTGCCAGCAGCGCCCTCGGCCCAGCCGGGGAGCAGTTCTTC
TRBJ2-1	NA	NA	TRBV20-1	CSARLVADEQFF	TGCAGTGCTAGACTGGTAGCGGATGAGCAGTTCTTC
TRBJ1-1	NA	few	TRBV13	CASSPIGNTEAFF	TGTGCCAGCAGCCCAATTGGGAACACTGAAGCTTTCTTT
TRBJ2-7	TRBD2	NA	TRBV7-2	CASSLRAGRAEQYF	TGTGCCAGCAGCTTACGGGCAGGGAGGGCCGAGCAGTACTTC
TRBJ2-1	TRBD2	few	TRBV5-1	CASSLGAGGVDEQFF	TGCGCCAGCAGCTTGGGAGCGGGAGGAGTTGATGAGCAGTTCTTC
TRBJ1-2	NA	few	TRBV7-9	CASSSRHRDNYGYTF	TGTGCCAGCAGCTCGAGGCATCGGGACAACTATGGCTACACCTTC
TRBJ2-5	TRBD1	few	TRBV24-1	CATSETGTGGSQYF	TGTGCCACCAGTGAGACCGGGACAGGGGGTTCCCAGTACTTC
TRBJ2-7	TRBD2	NA	TRBV9	CASSVGGSSHEQYF	TGTGCCAGCAGCGTTGGCGGGAGCAGCCACGAGCAGTACTTC
TRBJ2-1	NA	few	TRBV11-3	CASSLGLGTYNEQFF	TGTGCCAGCAGCTTAGGGTTGGGTACCTACAATGAGCAGTTCTTC
TRBJ2-3	NA	few	TRBV5-1	CASRGWATATDTQYF	TGCGCCAGCAGAGGGTGGGCGACAGCCACAGATACGCAGTATTTT
TRBJ1-4	NA	NA	TRBV6-1	CASSDPRPGEGGEKLFF	TGTGCCAGCAGTGACCCTCGACCTGGGGAGGGCGGTGAAAAACTGTTTTTT
TRBJ2-7	NA	NA	TRBV20-1	CSARDLLGSSYEQYF	TGCAGTGCTAGAGATCTGCTCGGAAGCTCCTACGAGCAGTACTTC
TRBJ2-6	TRBD2	NA	TRBV20-1	CSARDRGSSGANVLTF	TGCAGTGCTAGAGATCGCGGGAGCTCTGGGGCCAACGTCCTGACTTTC
TRBJ2-5	NA	many	TRBV6-2/TRBV6-3	CASSYSETQYF	TGTGCCAGCAGTTACTCAGAGACCCAGTACTTC
TRBJ2-1	NA	NA	TRBV9	CASSVGPGLYNEQFF	TGTGCCAGCAGCGTAGGTCCAGGATTGTACAATGAGCAGTTCTTC
TRBJ2-7	TRBD2	few	TRBV20-1	CSAPLAGGDNEQYF	TGCAGTGCCCCCTTAGCGGGAGGGGATAACGAGCAGTACTTC
TRBJ2-2	NA	NA	TRBV5-1	CASSLSTSGELFF	TGCGCCAGCAGCTTGTCCACTAGCGGGGAGCTGTTTTTT
TRBJ1-4	TRBD1	NA	TRBV29-1	CSVARGREKLFF	TGCAGCGTTGCCAGGGGGCGAGAAAAACTGTTTTTT
TRBJ1-1	TRBD1	NA	TRBV28	CASSWGQGATNTEAFF	TGTGCCAGCAGTTGGGGACAGGGGGCGACGAACACTGAAGCTTTCTTT
TRBJ2-3	NA	NA	TRBV20-1	CSARDILRAGDTQYF	TGCAGTGCTAGAGATATTCTAAGGGCCGGAGATACGCAGTATTTT
TRBJ2-1	TRBD2	few	TRBV25-1	CASSEWELAGGPYNEQFF	TGTGCCAGCAGTGAATGGGAACTAGCGGGAGGACCCTACAATGAGCAGTTCTTC
TRBJ1-1	NA	few	TRBV20-1	CSAREGGRGNTEAFF	TGCAGTGCTAGAGAGGGGGGCAGGGGGAACACTGAAGCTTTCTTT
TRBJ2-7	TRBD1	NA	TRBV12-3/TRBV12-4	CASSRQGSTYEQYF	TGTGCCAGCAGTAGACAGGGAAGTACCTACGAGCAGTACTTC
TRBJ1-4	NA	many	TRBV29-1	CSVETGPRKLFF	TGCAGCGTTGAAACGGGGCCGCGAAAACTGTTTTTT
TRBJ2-5	TRBD2	NA	TRBV20-1	CSARGRLAGARETQYF	TGCAGTGCTAGGGGACGACTAGCGGGAGCCAGAGAGACCCAGTACTTC
TRBJ2-5	NA	NA	TRBV6-5	CASSYIETQYF	TGTGCCAGCAGTTACATAGAGACCCAGTACTTC
TRBJ2-1	TRBD2	NA	TRBV6-1	CASSKGLGYNEQFF	TGTGCCAGCAGTAAGGGACTAGGCTACAATGAGCAGTTCTTC
TRBJ2-7	TRBD1	NA	TRBV11-2	CASSSQGGTGEQYF	TGTGCCAGCAGCTCTCAAGGGGGCACGGGCGAGCAGTACTTC